The 6 T cell receptor beta chains listed next were all sequenced from one sample in a study of graft-versus-host responses after intestinal transplantation. Sequenced by immunoSEQ multiplex PCR; TCRdb stores in-frame clones only, minus some. The sample carries over 80,000 clones, approximately 85% recorded once. Source: PBMCs, taken 255 days after intestinal transplant. Every receptor here comes from a human patient who received an intestinal transplant, so some T cells may come from the graft donor.

The chain uses TRBV27 and TRBJ1-6, with a tentative D call TRBD1 (5 bases). The CDR3 is 16 amino acids. Trimming took 3 bases from V and 0 from J, leaving 9 bases between them. CDR1 MNHEY and CDR2 SMNVEV come from the germline V gene (reference sequence). The CDR3 DNA follows: TGTGCCAGCAGTTTTTCAGGGAGCTCCTATAATTCACCCCTCCACTTT. Translated, it gives CASSFSGSSYNSPLHF.

Of note for this clone: The junction shows a germline mismatch at one end, possibly a read error. This chain uses TRBV2 with TRBJ2-2, with TRBD2 matching over 7 bases. CDR3 length equals 14 residues. The germline V gene encodes CDR1 SNHLY and CDR2 FYNNEI. CDR3 in DNA: TGTGCCAGCAGAGAAGACGGGAGGCCCGGGGAGCTGTTTTTT. Its translation: CASREDGRPGELFF.

V is TRBV27 and J is TRBJ1-2, with D possibly matching TRBD1 (5 bases). This CDR3 has 12 amino acids. Germline values: CDR1 MNHEY, CDR2 SMNVEV (reference sequence). V gave up 8 bases and J gave up 6 bases, with 13 bases separating them. This CDR3 is CASSLGGNGYTF. The CDR3 region has the DNA TGTGCCAGCTCCTTGGGGGGGAATGGCTACACCTTC.

J is TRBJ2-3 and V is TRBV28; the D gene is possibly TRBD1 (5 bases). This CDR3 contains 15 residues. Trimming removed 7 bases from V and 2 bases from J, with 16 bases in between. Germline V lookup: CDR1 MDHEN, CDR2 SYDVKM. CDR3 DNA sequence: TGTGCCAGCATCCCTGGGGCCCTCCTCACAGATACGCAGTATTTT. This encodes CASIPGALLTDTQYF.

J is TRBJ2-2 and V is TRBV27; D gene ambiguous. The CDR3 runs to 13 residues. Trimming removed 2 bases at V and 1 base at J, with 2 bases between. CDR1 is MNHEY and CDR2 is SMNVEV in the germline V gene (reference sequence). CDR3: CASSLVNTGELFF. Written as DNA, the CDR3 is TGTGCCAGCAGTTTAGTGAACACCGGGGAGCTGTTTTTT.

The chain recombines TRBV28 with TRBJ1-2, with D uncertain. Germline CDR1 MDHEN, CDR2 SYDVKM. The CDR3 contains 15 residues. Trimming cost V 3 bases and J 7 bases, with 18 bases left between them. The CDR3 here is CASSLLDSPEGGYTF. The CDR3 DNA sequence: TGTGCCAGCAGTTTGTTGGACTCCCCGGAAGGTGGCTACACCTTC.